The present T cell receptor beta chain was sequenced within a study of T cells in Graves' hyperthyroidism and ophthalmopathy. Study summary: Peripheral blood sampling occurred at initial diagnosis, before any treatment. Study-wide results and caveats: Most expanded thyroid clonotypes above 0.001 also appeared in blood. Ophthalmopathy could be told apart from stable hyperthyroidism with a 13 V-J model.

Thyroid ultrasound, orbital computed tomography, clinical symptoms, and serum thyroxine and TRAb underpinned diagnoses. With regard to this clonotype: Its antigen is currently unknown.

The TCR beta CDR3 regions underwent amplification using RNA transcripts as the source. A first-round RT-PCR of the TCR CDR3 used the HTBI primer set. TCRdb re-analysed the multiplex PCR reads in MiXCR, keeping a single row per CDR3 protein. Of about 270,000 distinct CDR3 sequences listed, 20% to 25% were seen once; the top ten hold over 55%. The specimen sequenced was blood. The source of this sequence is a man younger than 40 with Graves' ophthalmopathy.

Here the CDR3 DNA reads TGCAGTGCTAGAGCGAGGGGAGGTCTCTCCTACGAGCAGTACTTC. Translating gives CSARARGGLSYEQYF. V and J are TRBV20-1 and TRBJ2-7, with D possibly being TRBD2 (6 bases). The CDR3 runs 15 residues. Trimming shortened V by 1 base and J by 0 bases, and 13 bases separated the two germline ends. Germline lookup yields CDR1 DFQATT and CDR2 SNEGSKA (reference sequence).